Listed here are 18 T cell receptor beta chains from one sample, sequenced in a study of blood T cell repertoires in COVID-19 (dated by TCRdb to the early 2020s). Libraries were built with the immunoSEQ multiplex PCR assay. TCRdb holds this immuneACCESS table with in-frame rearrangements only. Some clones are missing; in checked studies, unresolved V genes explain under half, and the rest has no known cause. This sample comprises 150,000 to 200,000 clones, around 80% of them detected only once. Jointly, the top ten make up about 12% of the sample. The specimen sequenced was PBMCs or T cells enriched from blood (not recorded which). The receptors come from a man between 45 and 60 years old who had recovered from COVID-19.

This clone showed up just once. This chain joins TRBV6-5 and TRBJ1-2, with 9 positions matching TRBD1. Germline CDR1 MNHEY, CDR2 SVGAGI. The CDR3 is made up of 15 amino acids. The ends lost 2 bases at V and 3 bases at J; junction bases unmatched: 4. The CDR3 nucleotides are TGTGCCAGCAGTTACAAAGGACAGGGGCACTATGGCTACACCTTC. Encoded protein: CASSYKGQGHYGYTF.

The rearrangement uses TRBV3-1 (or the pseudogene TRBV3-2) and TRBJ2-7, with D possibly TRBD2 on 5 matching bases. The CDR3 is made up of 15 amino acids. From germline, CDR1 is LGHDT and CDR2 YNNKEL (reference sequence). The germline V and J ends were trimmed by 4 bases and 3 bases, with 16 bases remaining between them. CDR3 in amino acids: CASSLMDGMYYEQYF. The CDR3 bases are TGTGCCAGCAGCCTGATGGACGGGATGTACTACGAGCAGTACTTC.

The chain links TRBV6-6 to TRBJ1-4, with D uncertain. Germline CDR1 MNHNY, CDR2 SVGAGI (reference sequence). Trimming took off 0 bases at V and 11 bases at J, with 4 bases between the two ends. This CDR3 is 11 amino acids long. This CDR3 is CASSYSVKLFF. DNA for the CDR3: TGTGCCAGCAGTTACTCCGTTAAACTGTTTTTT.

The genes are TRBV5-1 and TRBJ2-3, with TRBD2 matching over 16 bases. V shed 4 bases and J 6 bases; nucleotides not matched to a gene: 5. In germline, CDR1 is SGHRS, CDR2 YFSETQ. The CDR3 spans 16 residues. The CDR3 DNA sequence: TGCGCCAGCAGCCCGGGACTAGCGGGGGGGTTTGATACGCAGTATTTT. Amino acid sequence: CASSPGLAGGFDTQYF.

The rearrangement links TRBV23-1 to TRBJ1-2; D is unclear. TRBV23-1 carries the ORF label, with uncertain function. The CDR3 has 18 amino acids. V shed 1 base and J shed 0 bases, with 18 bases lying between them. CDR3: CASSQYTTPSPPNYGYTF. The DNA for the CDR3 is TGCGCCAGCAGTCAATATACCACCCCGAGCCCTCCTAACTATGGCTACACCTTC.

The sample holds one count of this clone. One end of the junction is discordant with germline, which a read error may explain. This chain links TRBV7-7 with TRBJ2-5, with 10 bases matching TRBD1. The CDR3 consists of 17 residues. Germline CDR1 is SSHAT and CDR2 is FNYEAQ (reference sequence). The chain's CDR3 is CASSLGRRDRGRETQYF. Here the CDR3 DNA reads TGTGCTAGCAGCTTAGGACGCCGGGACAGGGGAAGAGAGACCCAGTACTTC.

The chain is built from TRBV5-4 and TRBJ2-3, with 10 positions matching TRBD1. CDR1 is SGHNT, CDR2 YYREEE, per germline (reference sequence). The J segment lost 3 bases and the V segment lost 4 bases, leaving 2 bases of the junction unmatched. The CDR3 has 14 amino acids. The CDR3 sequence: CASSPDRGTDTQYF. The CDR3 DNA sequence: TGTGCCAGCAGCCCGGACAGGGGGACAGATACGCAGTATTTT.

This rearrangement joins TRBV7-9 to TRBJ2-1; a weak D match, TRBD1 (6 bases). The CDR3 extends over 14 amino acids. Between the trimmed V and J ends, which lost 6 bases and 8 bases, there was a span of 17 bases. CDR1 and CDR2 (germline): SEHNR, FQNEAQ (reference sequence). CDR3 sequence reads: CASRPGTPAYEQFF. The CDR3 nucleotides read TGTGCCAGCAGGCCGGGGACACCGGCTTATGAGCAGTTCTTC.

The genes are TRBV9 and TRBJ1-2, with 11 bases fitting TRBD1. This CDR3 comprises 15 residues. The J segment lost 4 bases and the V segment lost 4 bases, leaving 6 bases of the junction unmatched. Germline V lookup: CDR1 SGDLS, CDR2 YYNGEE. CDR3 nucleotides: TGTGCCAGCAGCACAGGACAGGGGGCCGGCTATGGCTACACCTTC. Translating gives CASSTGQGAGYGYTF.

V gene TRBV29-1 combines with J gene TRBJ2-7; TRBD1 agrees at 9 bases. The CDR3 runs to 17 residues. V shed 4 bases, J shed 1 base, and the junction held 14 bases outside the gene matches. CDR1 SQVTM and CDR2 ANQGSEA come from the germline V gene. CDR3 in DNA: TGCAGCGTTGGCGGAGGGGGACAGGGATACCTATCCTACGAGCAGTACTTC. Protein product: CSVGGGGQGYLSYEQYF.

J is TRBJ1-3 and V is TRBV28; TRBD1 matches 7 bases. The junction had 14 bases not matched to a gene; V was cut back by 8 bases and J by 4 bases. CDR1 is MDHEN and CDR2 is SYDVKM in the germline V gene. The CDR3 is 16 residues long. CDR3 region: CASSEGAGTVGNTIYF. The CDR3 DNA is TGTGCCAGCTCCGAGGGGGCGGGAACTGTCGGAAACACCATATATTTT.

CDR3 sequence reads: CASSLEGSGAVYEQYF. The CDR3 bases are TGTGCCAGCAGCTTAGAAGGTAGTGGAGCGGTCTACGAGCAGTACTTC. The rearrangement links TRBV7-9 to TRBJ2-7; tentative D call: TRBD2 (5 bases). CDR3 size: 16 residues. Trimming shortened V by 1 base and J by 3 bases, and 16 bases separated the two germline ends. The germline V gene has CDR1 SEHNR and CDR2 FQNEAQ (reference sequence).

The chain employs TRBV18 and TRBJ1-4; no reliable D call. V was trimmed by 2 bases and J by 4 bases, leaving 11 bases between them. Germline CDR1 and CDR2: KGHSH and LQKENI. The CDR3 loop spans 15 amino acids. In DNA, the CDR3 is TGTGCCAGCTCACCAGCGGGCAGCTTTAATGAAAAACTGTTTTTT. Amino acid sequence: CASSPAGSFNEKLFF.

The chain couples TRBV11-3 to TRBJ1-1; no firm D call. The CDR3 has 13 residues. Germline lookup yields CDR1 SGHNT and CDR2 YENEEA. Trimming left V 3 bases short and J 2 bases short, with 7 bases between. DNA of the CDR3: TGTGCCAGCAGCTTTCAACTCAACACTGAAGCTTTCTTT. Translation gives CASSFQLNTEAFF.

The chain uses TRBV10-3 and TRBJ1-4, with 8 bases identical to TRBD1. This CDR3 has 15 amino acids. The V segment lost 8 bases and the J segment 4 bases; nucleotides outside the gene matches: 9. Germline V gene lookup returns CDR1 ENHRY and CDR2 SYGVKD. The CDR3 DNA reads as TGTGCCATCGCGGAAATGGACAGGGATAATGAAAAACTGTTTTTT. It is translated as CAIAEMDRDNEKLFF.

The rearrangement uses TRBV5-1 and TRBJ1-6; 12 nucleotides agree with TRBD1. The J segment lost 8 bases and the V segment lost 4 bases, leaving 4 bases of the junction unmatched. The CDR3 consists of 15 residues. Germline V lookup: CDR1 SGHRS, CDR2 YFSETQ. The CDR3 bases are TGCGCCAGCAGCCGGGACAGGGGGCAATATTCACCCCTCCACTTT. Translating gives CASSRDRGQYSPLHF. Based on the CDR3 plus reference TRBV5-1 and TRBJ1-6, the full variable domain is KAGVTQTPRYLIKTRGQQVTLSCSPISGHRSVSWYQQTPGQGLQFLFEYFSETQRNKGNFPGRFSGRQFSNSRSEMNVSTLELGDSALYLCASSRDRGQYSPLHFGNGTRLTVT.

Only one count was recorded for this clone. The J gene is TRBJ2-7, the V gene TRBV7-2; no definite D call. The germline gives CDR1 SGHTA, CDR2 FQGNSA. CDR3 size: 12 residues. V was trimmed by 3 bases and J by 8 bases, leaving 11 bases between them. The CDR3 sequence: CASSFELGQQYF. The CDR3 nucleotides read TGTGCCAGCAGCTTCGAATTGGGCCAGCAGTACTTC.

This chain uses TRBV7-2 with TRBJ1-3; TRBD1 is a possible D gene (5 bases). Trimming stripped 4 bases from V and 4 bases from J, with 11 bases between. The germline V gene encodes CDR1 SGHTA and CDR2 FQGNSA. This CDR3 spans 14 amino acids. DNA for the CDR3: TGTGCCAGCAGCTCCAGGGTTTCAGGAAACACCATATATTTT. Translation: CASSSRVSGNTIYF.